The rows below give T cell receptor beta chains drawn from one sample of a study of T cell repertoires in cytomegalovirus infection. These TCRs' antigens remain unknown. TCRdb reprocessed the reads via MiXCR and lists one record per CDR3 protein. The table lists approximately 150,000 distinct CDR3 sequences, about 20% of them singletons. The sequencing here drew on CD8+ T cells from cultured PBMCs, taken from culture after CMV antigen stimulation. The receptor source for this set is a human donor in good health (CMV status not recorded). Some clones in this sample may be carry-over from other donors' samples. Each CDR3 is given with its conserved first and last residue. A D gene is named only where the DNA matches it firmly. Some rows mark clone size as missing; the rest say once, few, many or name a class of expanded clone.

d_gene: .
abundance: few
len: 13
v_gene: TRBV4-1
j_gene: TRBJ1-2
CDR3nt: TGCGCCAGCAGCCAAGATTTTACGGGCGGCTACACCTTC
CDR3aa: CASSQDFTGGYTF

d_gene: TRBD2
abundance: .
len: 16
v_gene: TRBV11-2
j_gene: TRBJ2-5
CDR3nt: TGTGCCAGCAGCTTAGAACTAGCGGGAGATGGGGAGACCCAGTACTTC
CDR3aa: CASSLELAGDGETQYF

d_gene: TRBD2
abundance: .
len: 17
v_gene: TRBV9
j_gene: TRBJ2-7
CDR3nt: TGTGCCAGCAGCGACCCCACTAGCGGGGGCCCGACCTACGAGCAGTACTTC
CDR3aa: CASSDPTSGGPTYEQYF

d_gene: TRBD1
abundance: few
len: 15
v_gene: TRBV15
j_gene: TRBJ1-1
CDR3nt: TGTGCCACCAGCATCGACAGGGCCCTGAACACTGAAGCTTTCTTT
CDR3aa: CATSIDRALNTEAFF

d_gene: TRBD2
abundance: few
len: 18
v_gene: TRBV6-2/TRBV6-3
j_gene: TRBJ2-1
CDR3nt: TGTGCCAGCAGTTACGATTACCGCGGGGGGGCCCCCTACAATGAGCAGTTCTTC
CDR3aa: CASSYDYRGGAPYNEQFF

d_gene: TRBD1
abundance: .
len: 15
v_gene: TRBV6-5
j_gene: TRBJ1-2
CDR3nt: TGTGCCAGCAGTCTAACCGGGACAGGGACCTATGGCTACACCTTC
CDR3aa: CASSLTGTGTYGYTF

d_gene: TRBD1
abundance: .
len: 12
v_gene: TRBV6-2/TRBV6-3
j_gene: TRBJ1-1
CDR3nt: TGTGCCAGCATCCCGACAGGGCCTGAAGCTTTCTTT
CDR3aa: CASIPTGPEAFF

d_gene: TRBD1
abundance: .
len: 11
v_gene: TRBV12-3/TRBV12-4
j_gene: TRBJ2-7
CDR3nt: TGTGCCAGCAGAACCACAGGGGCTCAATACTTC
CDR3aa: CASRTTGAQYF

d_gene: TRBD2
abundance: .
len: 16
v_gene: TRBV9
j_gene: TRBJ2-3
CDR3nt: TGTGCCAGCAGCGTAGGGGCTAGCGGGGCCCTCGATACGCAGTATTTT
CDR3aa: CASSVGASGALDTQYF

d_gene: .
abundance: .
len: 17
v_gene: TRBV28
j_gene: TRBJ1-2
CDR3nt: TGTGCCAGCAGTTTATATAAGGGACCTCGTACTAACTATGGCTACACCTTC
CDR3aa: CASSLYKGPRTNYGYTF

d_gene: .
abundance: .
len: 17
v_gene: TRBV7-2
j_gene: TRBJ1-5
CDR3nt: TGTGCCAGCAGCCATTATGTTGGGGGCTATATAGGTCAGCCCCAGCATTTT
CDR3aa: CASSHYVGGYIGQPQHF

d_gene: .
abundance: few
len: 14
v_gene: TRBV7-9
j_gene: TRBJ1-3
CDR3nt: TGTGCCAGCAGCCCCGATTTCACCGGAAACACCATATATTTT
CDR3aa: CASSPDFTGNTIYF

d_gene: .
abundance: few
len: 13
v_gene: TRBV7-9
j_gene: TRBJ2-7
CDR3nt: TGTGCCAGCAGCTTCGGAGGGGTCTACGAGCAGTACTTC
CDR3aa: CASSFGGVYEQYF

d_gene: .
abundance: .
len: 17
v_gene: TRBV11-2
j_gene: TRBJ2-5
CDR3nt: TGTGCCAGCAGCTTAGATCCGGACGCAGAGTACCAAGAGACCCAGTACTTC
CDR3aa: CASSLDPDAEYQETQYF

d_gene: .
abundance: .
len: 14
v_gene: TRBV28
j_gene: TRBJ2-7
CDR3nt: TGTGCCAGCAGTGTGAGATCATCCTTCGGCCAGCAGTACTTC
CDR3aa: CASSVRSSFGQQYF

d_gene: TRBD1
abundance: .
len: 15
v_gene: TRBV29-1
j_gene: TRBJ1-2
CDR3nt: TGCAGCGTTCCACTCCGGGACAGGGCTAACTATGGCTACACCTTC
CDR3aa: CSVPLRDRANYGYTF

d_gene: TRBD2
abundance: .
len: 16
v_gene: TRBV13
j_gene: TRBJ2-2
CDR3nt: TGTGCCAGCAGCGAACCTGCGGGGGTTAACACCGGGGAGCTGTTTTTT
CDR3aa: CASSEPAGVNTGELFF

d_gene: .
abundance: .
len: 14
v_gene: TRBV6-2/TRBV6-3
j_gene: TRBJ2-5
CDR3nt: TGTGCCAGCAGTTTATCAGAGTACCAAGAGACCCAGTACTTC
CDR3aa: CASSLSEYQETQYF

d_gene: TRBD1
abundance: .
len: 16
v_gene: TRBV7-6
j_gene: TRBJ1-2
CDR3nt: TGTGCCAGCAACGAGCCCTACCGGGACAGGGGTTTGGGCTACACCTTC
CDR3aa: CASNEPYRDRGLGYTF

d_gene: .
abundance: few
len: 15
v_gene: TRBV7-2
j_gene: TRBJ2-7
CDR3nt: TGTGCCAGCAGCTTAGTACCAGAAAGGGTGGGGGAGCAGTACTTC
CDR3aa: CASSLVPERVGEQYF

d_gene: .
abundance: .
len: 14
v_gene: TRBV12-3/TRBV12-4
j_gene: TRBJ1-2
CDR3nt: TGTGCCAGCAGTTTTATGACAGGCCTAGGGGGCTACACCTTC
CDR3aa: CASSFMTGLGGYTF

d_gene: .
abundance: few
len: 16
v_gene: TRBV7-9
j_gene: TRBJ2-1
CDR3nt: TGTGCCAGCAGCTTATACGACATCGTCCCCTACAATGAGCAGTTCTTC
CDR3aa: CASSLYDIVPYNEQFF

d_gene: .
abundance: many
len: 12
v_gene: TRBV12-3/TRBV12-4
j_gene: TRBJ2-2
CDR3nt: TGTGCCAGCAGTTTCAACACCGGGGAGCTGTTTTTT
CDR3aa: CASSFNTGELFF

d_gene: TRBD1
abundance: .
len: 14
v_gene: TRBV7-9
j_gene: TRBJ2-7
CDR3nt: TGTGCCAGCAGCTACCGGGACAGCTCCTACGAGCAGTACTTC
CDR3aa: CASSYRDSSYEQYF

d_gene: .
abundance: few
len: 13
v_gene: TRBV12-5
j_gene: TRBJ2-1
CDR3nt: TGTGCTAGTGGCCTGGAGTACCCGGATGAGCAGTTCTTC
CDR3aa: CASGLEYPDEQFF

d_gene: TRBD2
abundance: .
len: 16
v_gene: TRBV11-2
j_gene: TRBJ2-7
CDR3nt: TGTGCCAGCAGCTTAGACCTAGCGGGGGGGCCCTACGAGCAGTACTTC
CDR3aa: CASSLDLAGGPYEQYF

d_gene: .
abundance: .
len: 11
v_gene: TRBV5-1
j_gene: TRBJ1-1
CDR3nt: TGCGCCAGCAGCACGGCAACTGAAGCTTTCTTT
CDR3aa: CASSTATEAFF

d_gene: .
abundance: .
len: 16
v_gene: TRBV10-3
j_gene: TRBJ2-2
CDR3nt: TGTGCCATCAGTGACAGGAATCAGGGGAACACCGGGGAGCTGTTTTTT
CDR3aa: CAISDRNQGNTGELFF

d_gene: TRBD1
abundance: .
len: 13
v_gene: TRBV6-2/TRBV6-3
j_gene: TRBJ2-5
CDR3nt: TGTGCCAGCAACAGACAGGGAACGGAGACCCAGTACTTC
CDR3aa: CASNRQGTETQYF

d_gene: .
abundance: few
len: 17
v_gene: TRBV7-3
j_gene: TRBJ1-4
CDR3nt: TGTGCCAGCAGCTTCCGGGAAGCCTTCTTCGAGAATGAAAAACTGTTTTTT
CDR3aa: CASSFREAFFENEKLFF

d_gene: .
abundance: .
len: 15
v_gene: TRBV4-1
j_gene: TRBJ1-2
CDR3nt: TGCGCCAGCAGCCAGGATACAGGGAACCTCTATGGCTACACCTTC
CDR3aa: CASSQDTGNLYGYTF

d_gene: .
abundance: few
len: 15
v_gene: TRBV19
j_gene: TRBJ1-1
CDR3nt: TGTGCCAGTAGTATTGTCACCGGAGGGGACACTGAAGCTTTCTTT
CDR3aa: CASSIVTGGDTEAFF

d_gene: .
abundance: few
len: 15
v_gene: TRBV7-2
j_gene: TRBJ1-1
CDR3nt: TGTGCCAGCAGCTTAGATCTGGGGGCAAACACTGAAGCTTTCTTT
CDR3aa: CASSLDLGANTEAFF

d_gene: .
abundance: few
len: 15
v_gene: TRBV7-2
j_gene: TRBJ1-1
CDR3nt: TGTGCCAGCAGCTTGAACAGGGCTCCAGGCACTGAAGCTTTCTTT
CDR3aa: CASSLNRAPGTEAFF

d_gene: TRBD2
abundance: .
len: 17
v_gene: TRBV7-6
j_gene: TRBJ2-5
CDR3nt: TGTGCCAGCAGCGAACACCACCCGGCTAGCGGGCAAGAGACCCAGTACTTC
CDR3aa: CASSEHHPASGQETQYF

d_gene: .
abundance: few
len: 16
v_gene: TRBV4-3
j_gene: TRBJ1-4
CDR3nt: TGCGCCAGCAGCCCCCTCCCCGCGAGGGCCCTCGAAAAACTGTTTTTT
CDR3aa: CASSPLPARALEKLFF

d_gene: TRBD1
abundance: few
len: 15
v_gene: TRBV10-2
j_gene: TRBJ2-7
CDR3nt: TGCGCCAGCAGTGAATGGGACACCTCAGGGGGCGAGCAGTACTTC
CDR3aa: CASSEWDTSGGEQYF

d_gene: .
abundance: few
len: 14
v_gene: TRBV20-1
j_gene: TRBJ2-1
CDR3nt: TGCAGTGCTAGAGATCTTTCTGGTTACAATGAGCAGTTCTTC
CDR3aa: CSARDLSGYNEQFF

d_gene: .
abundance: .
len: 14
v_gene: TRBV15
j_gene: TRBJ1-1
CDR3nt: TGTGCCACCAGCAGTGACAGGTCGAACACTGAAGCTTTCTTT
CDR3aa: CATSSDRSNTEAFF

d_gene: .
abundance: few
len: 13
v_gene: TRBV6-1
j_gene: TRBJ2-7
CDR3nt: TGTGCCAGCAGTGAGGCGGCTAACTACGAGCAGTACTTC
CDR3aa: CASSEAANYEQYF

d_gene: TRBD1
abundance: few
len: 14
v_gene: TRBV5-4
j_gene: TRBJ1-3
CDR3nt: TGTGCCAGCAGCTACAGGGGGACTGGAAACACCATATATTTT
CDR3aa: CASSYRGTGNTIYF

d_gene: .
abundance: few
len: 13
v_gene: TRBV28
j_gene: TRBJ1-3
CDR3nt: TGTGCCAGCAGTTCGGGCTCTGGAAACACCATATATTTT
CDR3aa: CASSSGSGNTIYF

d_gene: .
abundance: .
len: 15
v_gene: TRBV4-1
j_gene: TRBJ2-3
CDR3nt: TGCGCCAGCAGCCAAGGGAGGGGGGCCACAGATACGCAGTATTTT
CDR3aa: CASSQGRGATDTQYF

d_gene: .
abundance: .
len: 15
v_gene: TRBV19
j_gene: TRBJ1-5
CDR3nt: TGTGCCAGTAGTACTTGGACGGGGGGGTCACAGCCCCAGCATTTT
CDR3aa: CASSTWTGGSQPQHF

d_gene: TRBD1
abundance: few
len: 13
v_gene: TRBV5-4
j_gene: TRBJ1-2
CDR3nt: TGTGCCAGCAGCCAGGGACAGCAGTATGGCTACACCTTC
CDR3aa: CASSQGQQYGYTF

d_gene: .
abundance: .
len: 15
v_gene: TRBV27
j_gene: TRBJ2-2
CDR3nt: TGTGCCAGCAGTTCGCCCGACTCGAACACCGGGGAGCTGTTTTTT
CDR3aa: CASSSPDSNTGELFF

d_gene: .
abundance: .
len: 14
v_gene: TRBV6-2/TRBV6-3
j_gene: TRBJ1-1
CDR3nt: TGTGCCAGCAGTTACGGGGCAGGGGACACTGAAGCTTTCTTT
CDR3aa: CASSYGAGDTEAFF

d_gene: TRBD1
abundance: few
len: 15
v_gene: TRBV15
j_gene: TRBJ1-1
CDR3nt: TGTGCCACCAGCGTGGACAGGGGACCGAACACTGAAGCTTTCTTT
CDR3aa: CATSVDRGPNTEAFF

d_gene: TRBD1
abundance: .
len: 16
v_gene: TRBV4-2
j_gene: TRBJ2-7
CDR3nt: TGTGCCAGCAGCCCCCCAATGGACAGGGAGCCGTACGAGCAGTACTTC
CDR3aa: CASSPPMDREPYEQYF

d_gene: TRBD1
abundance: many
len: 14
v_gene: TRBV28
j_gene: TRBJ2-7
CDR3nt: TGTGCCAGCAGTATCCGGGACAGGACCCTCGAGCAGTACTTC
CDR3aa: CASSIRDRTLEQYF

d_gene: .
abundance: few
len: 16
v_gene: TRBV10-1
j_gene: TRBJ1-1
CDR3nt: TGCGCCAGCAGTGAGAATTCCGGGTCCTCACACACTGAAGCTTTCTTT
CDR3aa: CASSENSGSSHTEAFF

d_gene: .
abundance: .
len: 18
v_gene: TRBV6-2/TRBV6-3
j_gene: TRBJ1-1
CDR3nt: TGTGCCCATCACTCGGCCCCGGGGGGACCGCCCCTGAACACTGAAGCTTTCTTT
CDR3aa: CAHHSAPGGPPLNTEAFF

d_gene: .
abundance: .
len: 14
v_gene: TRBV27
j_gene: TRBJ2-7
CDR3nt: TGTGCCAGCAGTTTACGCCAACTGGGAAACGAGCAGTACTTC
CDR3aa: CASSLRQLGNEQYF

d_gene: TRBD2
abundance: few
len: 15
v_gene: TRBV6-2/TRBV6-3
j_gene: TRBJ2-1
CDR3nt: TGTGCCAGCACCACTAGCGGGGGACCCTACAATGAGCAGTTCTTC
CDR3aa: CASTTSGGPYNEQFF

d_gene: TRBD1
abundance: few
len: 14
v_gene: TRBV27
j_gene: TRBJ1-1
CDR3nt: TGTGCCAGCAGCCTTCAGGGGGCTAGTACTGAAGCTTTCTTT
CDR3aa: CASSLQGASTEAFF

d_gene: .
abundance: .
len: 14
v_gene: TRBV19
j_gene: TRBJ1-5
CDR3nt: TGTGCCAGTACCTTCGGTTTGGGTCTTCAGCCCCAGCATTTT
CDR3aa: CASTFGLGLQPQHF

d_gene: TRBD1
abundance: few
len: 15
v_gene: TRBV7-9
j_gene: TRBJ1-2
CDR3nt: TGTGCCAGCAGCCCCATCACCGGGACAGGGGATGGCTACACCTTC
CDR3aa: CASSPITGTGDGYTF

d_gene: .
abundance: many
len: 13
v_gene: TRBV7-9
j_gene: TRBJ2-3
CDR3nt: TGTGCCAGCAGCCCCGGGGGCCCAGATACGCAGTATTTT
CDR3aa: CASSPGGPDTQYF

d_gene: TRBD2
abundance: few
len: 17
v_gene: TRBV7-6
j_gene: TRBJ2-1
CDR3nt: TGTGCCAGCAGCCCTGGACTAGCGGGGGGGCTTTACAATGAGCAGTTCTTC
CDR3aa: CASSPGLAGGLYNEQFF